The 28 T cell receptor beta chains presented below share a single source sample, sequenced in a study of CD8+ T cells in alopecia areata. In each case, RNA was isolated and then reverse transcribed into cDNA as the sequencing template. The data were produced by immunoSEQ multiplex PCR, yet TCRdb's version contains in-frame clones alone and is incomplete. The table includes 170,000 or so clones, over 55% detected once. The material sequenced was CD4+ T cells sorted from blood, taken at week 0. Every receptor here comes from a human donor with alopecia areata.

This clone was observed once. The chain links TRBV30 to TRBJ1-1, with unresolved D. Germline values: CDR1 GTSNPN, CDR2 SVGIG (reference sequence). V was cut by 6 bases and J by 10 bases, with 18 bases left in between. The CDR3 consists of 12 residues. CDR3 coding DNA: TGTGCCTGCGAACGCCTATCAGGTTTAGCTTTCTTT. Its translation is CACERLSGLAFF. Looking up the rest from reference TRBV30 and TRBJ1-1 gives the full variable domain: SQTIHQWPATLVQPVGSPLSLECTVEGTSNPNLYWYRQAAGRGLQLLFYSVGIGQISSEVPQNLSASRPQDRQFILSSKKLLLSDSGFYLCACERLSGLAFFGQGTRLTVV.

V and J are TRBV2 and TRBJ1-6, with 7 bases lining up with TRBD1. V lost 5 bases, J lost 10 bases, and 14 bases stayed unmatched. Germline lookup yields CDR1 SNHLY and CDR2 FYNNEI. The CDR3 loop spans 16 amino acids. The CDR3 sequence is CASSPGQVAVGSPLHF. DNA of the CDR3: TGTGCCAGCAGTCCCGGACAGGTCGCGGTAGGATCACCCCTCCACTTT.

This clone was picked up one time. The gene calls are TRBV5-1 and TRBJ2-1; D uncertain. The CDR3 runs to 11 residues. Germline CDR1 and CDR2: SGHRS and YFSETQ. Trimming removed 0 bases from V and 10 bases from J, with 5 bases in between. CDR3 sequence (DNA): TGCGCCAGCAGCTTGGATCTAGAGCAGTTCTTC. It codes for CASSLDLEQFF.

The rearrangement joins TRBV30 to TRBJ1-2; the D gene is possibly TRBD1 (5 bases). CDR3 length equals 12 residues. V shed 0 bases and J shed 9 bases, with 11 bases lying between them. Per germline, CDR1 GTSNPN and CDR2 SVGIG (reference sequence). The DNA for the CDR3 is TGTGCCTGGAGTGTTGGTGGGGCCAGCTACACCTTC. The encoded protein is CAWSVGGASYTF.

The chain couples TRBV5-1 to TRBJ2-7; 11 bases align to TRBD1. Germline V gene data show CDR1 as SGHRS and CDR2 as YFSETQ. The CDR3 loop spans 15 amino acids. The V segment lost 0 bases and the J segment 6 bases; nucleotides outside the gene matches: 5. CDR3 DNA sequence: TGCGCCAGCAGCTTGGATTTGGGACAGGGGGTCGAGCAGTACTTC. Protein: CASSLDLGQGVEQYF.

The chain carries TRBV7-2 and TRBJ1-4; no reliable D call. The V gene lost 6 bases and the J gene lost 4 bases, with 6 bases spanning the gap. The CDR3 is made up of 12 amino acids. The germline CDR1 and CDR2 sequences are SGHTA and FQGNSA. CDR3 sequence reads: CASSSFNEKLFF. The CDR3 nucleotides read TGTGCCAGCAGTTCTTTTAATGAAAAACTGTTTTTT.

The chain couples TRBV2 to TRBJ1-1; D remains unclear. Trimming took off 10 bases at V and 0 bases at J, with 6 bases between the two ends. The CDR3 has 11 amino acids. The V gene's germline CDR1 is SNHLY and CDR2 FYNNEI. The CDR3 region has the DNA TGTGCCAAGCATATGAACACTGAAGCTTTCTTT. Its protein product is CAKHMNTEAFF.

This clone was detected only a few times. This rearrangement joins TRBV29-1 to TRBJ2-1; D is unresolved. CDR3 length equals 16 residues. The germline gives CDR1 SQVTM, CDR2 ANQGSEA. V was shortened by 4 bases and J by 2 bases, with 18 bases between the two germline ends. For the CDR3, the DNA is TGCAGCGTTGGAATGATTGTGGGTACTCCCTACAATGAGCAGTTCTTC. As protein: CSVGMIVGTPYNEQFF.

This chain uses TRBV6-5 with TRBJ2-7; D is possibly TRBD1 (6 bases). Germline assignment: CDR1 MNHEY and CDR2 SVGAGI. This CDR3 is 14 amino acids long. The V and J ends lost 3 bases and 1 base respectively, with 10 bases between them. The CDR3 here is CASSYDRQSYEQYF. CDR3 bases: TGTGCCAGCAGTTATGACAGGCAGTCCTACGAGCAGTACTTC.

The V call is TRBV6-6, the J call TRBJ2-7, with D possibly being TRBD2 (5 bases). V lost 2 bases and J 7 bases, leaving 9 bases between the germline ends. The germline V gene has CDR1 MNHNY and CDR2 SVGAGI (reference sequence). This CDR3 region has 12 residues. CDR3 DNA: TGTGCCAGCAGTTACATCGGGGAAGAGCAGTACTTC. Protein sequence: CASSYIGEEQYF.

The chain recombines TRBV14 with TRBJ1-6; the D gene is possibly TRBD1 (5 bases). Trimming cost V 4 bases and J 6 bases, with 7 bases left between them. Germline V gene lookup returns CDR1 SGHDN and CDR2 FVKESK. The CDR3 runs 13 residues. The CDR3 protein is CASSPGANSPLHF. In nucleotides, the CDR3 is TGTGCCAGCAGCCCCGGGGCTAATTCACCCCTCCACTTT.

CDR3: CASSTTGVEQYF. The CDR3 DNA follows: TGTGCCAGCAGCACGACAGGGGTCGAGCAGTACTTC. The rearrangement uses TRBV7-2 and TRBJ2-7; 8 positions agree with TRBD1. Germline loops: CDR1 SGHTA, CDR2 FQGNSA. This CDR3 spans 12 amino acids. V was pared by 5 bases and J by 6 bases, with 3 bases of the junction left unmatched.

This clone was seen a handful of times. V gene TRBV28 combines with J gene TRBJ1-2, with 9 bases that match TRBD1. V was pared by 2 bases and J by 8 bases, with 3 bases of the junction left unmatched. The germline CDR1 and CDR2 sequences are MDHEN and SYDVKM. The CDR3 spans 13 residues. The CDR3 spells CASSLGDREGYTF. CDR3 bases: TGTGCCAGCAGTTTAGGGGACAGGGAAGGCTACACCTTC.

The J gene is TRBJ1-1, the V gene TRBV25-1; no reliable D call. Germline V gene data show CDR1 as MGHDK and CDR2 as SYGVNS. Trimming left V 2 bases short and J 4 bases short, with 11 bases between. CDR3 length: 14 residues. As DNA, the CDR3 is TGTGCCAGCAGTGAAGTAGGTCCGGCCACTGAAGCTTTCTTT. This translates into CASSEVGPATEAFF.

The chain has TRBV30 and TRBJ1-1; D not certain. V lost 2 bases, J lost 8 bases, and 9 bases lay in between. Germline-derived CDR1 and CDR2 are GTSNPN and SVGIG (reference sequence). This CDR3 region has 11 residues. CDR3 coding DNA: TGTGCCTGGAGTCAAGGTTACGAAGCTTTCTTT. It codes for CAWSQGYEAFF.

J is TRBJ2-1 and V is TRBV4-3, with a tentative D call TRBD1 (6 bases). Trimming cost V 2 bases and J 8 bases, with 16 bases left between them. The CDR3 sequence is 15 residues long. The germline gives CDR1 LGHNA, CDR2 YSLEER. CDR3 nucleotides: TGCGCCAGCAGCCAAATATCTGGGGGCCGGGATGAGCAGTTCTTC. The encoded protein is CASSQISGGRDEQFF.

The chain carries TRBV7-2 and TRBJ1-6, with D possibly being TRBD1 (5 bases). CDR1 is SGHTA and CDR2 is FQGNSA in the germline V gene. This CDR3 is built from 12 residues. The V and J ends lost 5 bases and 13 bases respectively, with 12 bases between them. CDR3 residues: CASSLGGTPLHF. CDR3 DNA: TGTGCCAGCAGCCTTGGCGGGACCCCCCTCCACTTT.

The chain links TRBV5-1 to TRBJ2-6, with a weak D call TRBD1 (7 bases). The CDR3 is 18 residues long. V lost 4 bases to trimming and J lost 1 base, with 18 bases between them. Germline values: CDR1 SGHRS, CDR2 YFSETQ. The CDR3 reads CASSRGDSSLSGANVLTF. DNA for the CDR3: TGCGCCAGCAGCCGCGGGGACAGCTCCCTATCTGGGGCCAACGTCCTGACTTTC. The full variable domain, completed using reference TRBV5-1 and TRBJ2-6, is KAGVTQTPRYLIKTRGQQVTLSCSPISGHRSVSWYQQTPGQGLQFLFEYFSETQRNKGNFPGRFSGRQFSNSRSEMNVSTLELGDSALYLCASSRGDSSLSGANVLTFGAGSRLTVL.

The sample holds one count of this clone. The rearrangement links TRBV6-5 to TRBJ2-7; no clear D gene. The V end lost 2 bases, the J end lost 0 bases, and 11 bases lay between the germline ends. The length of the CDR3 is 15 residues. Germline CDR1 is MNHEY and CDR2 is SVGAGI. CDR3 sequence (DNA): TGTGCCAGCAGTTACCGATGGGATAGCTCCTACGAGCAGTACTTC. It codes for CASSYRWDSSYEQYF.

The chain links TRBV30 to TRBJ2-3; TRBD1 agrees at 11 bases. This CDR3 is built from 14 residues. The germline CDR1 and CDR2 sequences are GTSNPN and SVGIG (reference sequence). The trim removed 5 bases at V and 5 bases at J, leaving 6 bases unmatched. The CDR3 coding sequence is TGTGCCTGGGGCCGGACAGGGGGCATAGATACGCAGTATTTT. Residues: CAWGRTGGIDTQYF. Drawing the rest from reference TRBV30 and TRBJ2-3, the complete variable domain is SQTIHQWPATLVQPVGSPLSLECTVEGTSNPNLYWYRQAAGRGLQLLFYSVGIGQISSEVPQNLSASRPQDRQFILSSKKLLLSDSGFYLCAWGRTGGIDTQYFGPGTRLTVL.

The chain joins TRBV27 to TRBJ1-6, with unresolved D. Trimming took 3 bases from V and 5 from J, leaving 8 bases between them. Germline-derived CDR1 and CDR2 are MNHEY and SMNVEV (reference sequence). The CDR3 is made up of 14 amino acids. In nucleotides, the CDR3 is TGTGCCAGCAGTTTGCGGCTCAATAATTCACCCCTCCACTTT. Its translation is CASSLRLNNSPLHF.

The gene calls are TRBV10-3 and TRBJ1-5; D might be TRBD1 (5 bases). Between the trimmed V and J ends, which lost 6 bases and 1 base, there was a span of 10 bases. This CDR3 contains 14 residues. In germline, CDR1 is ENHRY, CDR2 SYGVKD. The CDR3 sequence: CAIRQGASNQPQHF. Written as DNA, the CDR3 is TGTGCCATCAGGCAGGGTGCCAGCAATCAGCCCCAGCATTTT.

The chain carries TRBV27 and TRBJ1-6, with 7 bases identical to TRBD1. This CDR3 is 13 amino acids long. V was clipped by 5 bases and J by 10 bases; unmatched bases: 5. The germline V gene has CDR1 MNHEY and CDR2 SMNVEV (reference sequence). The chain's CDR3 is CASSQTGYSPLHF. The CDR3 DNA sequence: TGTGCCAGCAGTCAGACAGGGTACTCACCCCTCCACTTT.

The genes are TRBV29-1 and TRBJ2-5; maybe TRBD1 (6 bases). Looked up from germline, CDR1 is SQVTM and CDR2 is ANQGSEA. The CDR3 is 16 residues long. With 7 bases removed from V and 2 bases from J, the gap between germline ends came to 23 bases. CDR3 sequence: CSAPFVDKGVQETQYF. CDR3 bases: TGCAGCGCTCCCTTTGTCGACAAGGGGGTTCAAGAGACCCAGTACTTC. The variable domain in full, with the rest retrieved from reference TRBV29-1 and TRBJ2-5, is SAVISQKPSRDICQRGTSLTIQCQVDSQVTMMFWYRQQPGQSLTLIATANQGSEATYESGFVIDKFPISRPNLTFSTLTVSNMSPEDSSIYLCSAPFVDKGVQETQYFGPGTRLLVL.

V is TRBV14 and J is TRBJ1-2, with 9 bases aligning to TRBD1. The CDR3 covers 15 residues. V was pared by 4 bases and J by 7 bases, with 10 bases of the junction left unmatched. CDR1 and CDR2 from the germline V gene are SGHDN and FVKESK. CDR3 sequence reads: CASSPRTGDPGGYTF. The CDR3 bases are TGTGCCAGCAGCCCAAGGACAGGGGACCCCGGTGGCTACACCTTC. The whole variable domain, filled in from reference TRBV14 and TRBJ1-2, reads EAGVTQFPSHSVIEKGQTVTLRCDPISGHDNLYWYRRVMGKEIKFLLHFVKESKQDESGMPNNRFLAERTGGTYSTLKVQPAELEDSGVYFCASSPRTGDPGGYTFGSGTRLTVV.

This CDR3 is CAWRGRGYTDTQYF. The CDR3 DNA sequence: TGTGCCTGGCGAGGGAGGGGTTACACAGATACGCAGTATTTT. The rearrangement joins TRBV30 to TRBJ2-3; 7 bases are shared with TRBD2. The J segment lost 2 bases and the V segment lost 5 bases, leaving 7 bases of the junction unmatched. Germline CDR1 GTSNPN, CDR2 SVGIG (reference sequence). This CDR3 region has 14 residues.

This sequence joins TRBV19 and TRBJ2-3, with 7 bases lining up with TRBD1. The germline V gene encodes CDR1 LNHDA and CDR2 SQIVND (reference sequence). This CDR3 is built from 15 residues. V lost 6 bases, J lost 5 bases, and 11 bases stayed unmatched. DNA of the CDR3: TGTGCCAGTAGCACACAGGGGTCGGGTGGAGATACGCAGTATTTT. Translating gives CASSTQGSGGDTQYF.

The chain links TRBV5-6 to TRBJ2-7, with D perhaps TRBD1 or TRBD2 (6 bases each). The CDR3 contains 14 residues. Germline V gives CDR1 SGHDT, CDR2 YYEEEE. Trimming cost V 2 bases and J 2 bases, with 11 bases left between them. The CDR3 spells CASSFGGPTYEQYF. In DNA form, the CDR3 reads TGTGCCAGCAGCTTTGGGGGGCCCACCTACGAGCAGTACTTC.